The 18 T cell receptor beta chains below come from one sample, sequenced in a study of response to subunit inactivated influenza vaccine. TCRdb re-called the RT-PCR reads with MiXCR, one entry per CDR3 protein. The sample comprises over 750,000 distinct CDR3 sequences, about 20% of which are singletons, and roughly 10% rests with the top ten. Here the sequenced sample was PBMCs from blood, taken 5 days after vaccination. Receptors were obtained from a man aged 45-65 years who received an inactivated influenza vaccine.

The CDR3 sequence: CASSLTGRQETQYF. In nucleotides, the CDR3 is TGTGCCAGCAGCCTCACAGGGAGGCAAGAGACCCAGTACTTC. This chain links TRBV7-2 with TRBJ2-5; D possibly matches TRBD1 or TRBD2 (6 bases each). V was pared by 5 bases and J by 2 bases, with 12 bases between. The CDR3 has 14 residues. The germline V gene has CDR1 SGHTA and CDR2 FQGNSA.

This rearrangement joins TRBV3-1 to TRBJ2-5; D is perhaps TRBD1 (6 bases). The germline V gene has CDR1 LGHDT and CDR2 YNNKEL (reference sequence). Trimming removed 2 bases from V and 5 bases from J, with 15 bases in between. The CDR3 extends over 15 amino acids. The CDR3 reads CASSQNHRVEETQYF. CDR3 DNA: TGTGCCAGCAGCCAAAATCACAGGGTGGAGGAGACCCAGTACTTC.

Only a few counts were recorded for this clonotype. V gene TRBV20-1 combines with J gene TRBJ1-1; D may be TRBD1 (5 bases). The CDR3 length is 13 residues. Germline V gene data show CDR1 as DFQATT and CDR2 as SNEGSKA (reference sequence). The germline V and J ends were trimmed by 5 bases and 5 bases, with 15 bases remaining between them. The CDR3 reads CSASGPLRTEAFF. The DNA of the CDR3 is TGCAGTGCTTCGGGACCCCTGAGGACTGAAGCTTTCTTT.

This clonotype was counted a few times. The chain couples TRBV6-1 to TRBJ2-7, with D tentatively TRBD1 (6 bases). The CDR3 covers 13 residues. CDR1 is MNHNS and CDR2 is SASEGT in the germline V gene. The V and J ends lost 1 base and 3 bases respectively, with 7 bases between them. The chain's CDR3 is CASSEGQDYEQYF. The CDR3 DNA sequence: TGTGCCAGCAGTGAAGGACAGGACTACGAGCAGTACTTC.

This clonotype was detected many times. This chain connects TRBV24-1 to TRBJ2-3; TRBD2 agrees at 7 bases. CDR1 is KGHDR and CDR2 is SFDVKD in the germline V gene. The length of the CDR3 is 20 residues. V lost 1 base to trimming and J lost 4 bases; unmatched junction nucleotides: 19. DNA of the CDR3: TGTGCCACCAGTGATTTTGGGGACGGGGGAGGGCCTGGTTTCGCAGATACGCAGTATTTT. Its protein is CATSDFGDGGGPGFADTQYF.

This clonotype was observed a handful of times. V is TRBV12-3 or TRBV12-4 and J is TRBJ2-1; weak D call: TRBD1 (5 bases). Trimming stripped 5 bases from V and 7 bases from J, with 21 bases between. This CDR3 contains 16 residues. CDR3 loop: CASSPLDGARVNEQFF. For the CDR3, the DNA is TGTGCCAGCAGTCCCCTAGATGGGGCGCGAGTTAATGAGCAGTTCTTC.

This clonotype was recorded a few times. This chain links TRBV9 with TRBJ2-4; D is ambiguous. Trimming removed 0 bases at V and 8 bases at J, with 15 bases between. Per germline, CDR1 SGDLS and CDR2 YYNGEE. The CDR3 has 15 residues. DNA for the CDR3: TGTGCCAGCAGCGTAGTTGGCCTCCCTCGGGACATTCAGTACTTC. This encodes CASSVVGLPRDIQYF.

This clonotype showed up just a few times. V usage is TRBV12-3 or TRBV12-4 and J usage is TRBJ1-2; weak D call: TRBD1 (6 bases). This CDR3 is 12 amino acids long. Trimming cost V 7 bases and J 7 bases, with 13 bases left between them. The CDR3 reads CASTNRDRGYTF. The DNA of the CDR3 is TGTGCCAGCACCAACAGGGATCGTGGCTACACCTTC.

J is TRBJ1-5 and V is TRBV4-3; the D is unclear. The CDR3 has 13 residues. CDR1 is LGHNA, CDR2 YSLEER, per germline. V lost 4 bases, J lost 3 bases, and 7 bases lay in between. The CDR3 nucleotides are TGCGCCAGCAGCCTTCTGATCAATCAGCCCCAGCATTTT. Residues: CASSLLINQPQHF.

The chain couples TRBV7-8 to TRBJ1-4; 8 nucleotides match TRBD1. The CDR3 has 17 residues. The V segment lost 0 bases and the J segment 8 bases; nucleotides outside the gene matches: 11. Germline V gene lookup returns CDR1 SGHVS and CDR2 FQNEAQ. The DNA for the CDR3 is TGTGCCAGCAGCTTAGCCTATTTTGGACAGGGCAACGAAAAACTGTTTTTT. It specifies CASSLAYFGQGNEKLFF.

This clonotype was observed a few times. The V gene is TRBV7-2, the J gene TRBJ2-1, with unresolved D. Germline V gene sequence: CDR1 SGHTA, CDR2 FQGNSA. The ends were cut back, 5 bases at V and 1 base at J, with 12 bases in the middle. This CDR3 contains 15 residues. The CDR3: CASSPGLESYNEQFF. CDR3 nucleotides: TGTGCCAGCAGCCCTGGTTTGGAATCCTACAATGAGCAGTTCTTC.

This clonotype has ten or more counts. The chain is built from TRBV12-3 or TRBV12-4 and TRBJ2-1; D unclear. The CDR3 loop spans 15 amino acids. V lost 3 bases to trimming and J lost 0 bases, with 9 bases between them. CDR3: CASSLTSSSYNEQFF. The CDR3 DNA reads TGTGCCAGCAGTTTGACTTCTAGCTCCTACAATGAGCAGTTCTTC.

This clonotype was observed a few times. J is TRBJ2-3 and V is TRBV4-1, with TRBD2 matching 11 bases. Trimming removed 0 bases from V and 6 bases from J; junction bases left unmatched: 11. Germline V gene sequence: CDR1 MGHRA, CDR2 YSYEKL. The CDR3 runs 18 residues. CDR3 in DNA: TGCGCCAGCAGCCAAGATCTGGAGAGGGCTAGCGGGGGGGATACGCAGTATTTT. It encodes CASSQDLERASGGDTQYF.

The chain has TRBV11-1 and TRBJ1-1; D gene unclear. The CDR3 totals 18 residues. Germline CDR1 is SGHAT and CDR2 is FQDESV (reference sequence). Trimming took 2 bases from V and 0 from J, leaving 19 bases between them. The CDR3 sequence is CASSLYTLVLPMNTEAFF. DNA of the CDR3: TGTGCCAGCAGCTTATATACCCTCGTCCTCCCCATGAACACTGAAGCTTTCTTT.

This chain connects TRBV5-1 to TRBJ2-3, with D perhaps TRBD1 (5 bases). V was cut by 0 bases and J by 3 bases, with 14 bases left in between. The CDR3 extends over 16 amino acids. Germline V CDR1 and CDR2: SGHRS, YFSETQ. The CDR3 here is CASSLAWGRVTDTQYF. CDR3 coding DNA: TGCGCCAGCAGCTTGGCCTGGGGCAGGGTTACAGATACGCAGTATTTT.

The CDR3 DNA reads TGCGCCAGCAGCCATCTTTTCCGGGACTTACGGTGGGAGACCCAGTACTTC. The encoded protein is CASSHLFRDLRWETQYF. The chain has TRBV4-1 and TRBJ2-5, with D possibly TRBD2 on 6 matching bases. The CDR3 is 17 residues long. CDR1 is MGHRA and CDR2 is YSYEKL in the germline V gene. Deletions cut 3 bases from V and 5 bases from J, with 22 bases between.

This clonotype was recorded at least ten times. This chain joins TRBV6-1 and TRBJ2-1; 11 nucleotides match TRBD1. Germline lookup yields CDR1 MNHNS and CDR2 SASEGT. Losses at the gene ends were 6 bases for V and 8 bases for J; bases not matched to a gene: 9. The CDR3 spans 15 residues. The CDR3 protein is CASRRAGQGAHEQFF. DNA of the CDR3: TGTGCCAGCAGGCGGGCCGGACAGGGGGCCCATGAGCAGTTCTTC.

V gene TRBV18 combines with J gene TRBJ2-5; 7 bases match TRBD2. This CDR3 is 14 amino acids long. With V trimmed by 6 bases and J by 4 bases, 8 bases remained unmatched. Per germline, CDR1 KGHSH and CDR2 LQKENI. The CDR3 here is CASSLRPGGETQYF. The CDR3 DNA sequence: TGTGCCAGCTCTCTAAGGCCGGGAGGAGAGACCCAGTACTTC.